Listed below are T cell receptor beta chains from one sample, sequenced in a study of OX40 agonist ivuxolimab in advanced cancers. This table comes from immunoSEQ multiplex PCR, and its TCRdb copy is limited to in-frame clones, with some not included. The sample has about 40,000 clones; 70% to 90% are singletons. This material consisted of CD4+ or CD8+ T cells sorted from blood, taken in a trial of the OX40 agonist ivuxolimab. The source of these receptors is an adult with an advanced solid tumor such as melanoma, head and neck, liver or kidney cancer. CDR3s include the opening cysteine and the closing phenylalanine or tryptophan.

v_call	cdr3_aa
TRBV7-9	CASSLDQGINTEAFF
TRBV10-2	CASSELGPNQPQHF
TRBV7-2	CASSSSGADTQYF
TRBV27	CASSFPGGTQYF
TRBV27	CASSLTNSNQPQHF
TRBV19	CASSIMAGGNEQFF
TRBV6-1	CASSEESSGANVLTF
TRBV19	CASSIRLTFVVGNEQFF
TRBV4-2	CASRENSNQPQHF
TRBV28	CASTPWLAEKYEQYF
TRBV28	CASTWTGGSYGYTF
TRBV30	CAWSVGDTYEQYF
TRBV7-2	CASSSQGKGRSNEQFF
TRBV27	CASSYGTGGVKYTEAFF
TRBV27	CASSPLGTEAFF
TRBV7-9	CASSLGRAGSDLNTGELFF
TRBV27	CASSLSPREKLFF
TRBV6-4	CNPGTEIQETQYF
TRBV7-9	CASSFGGAMNQPQHF
TRBV4-1	CASSHSKREGYEQYF
TRBV28	CASSLRGIQETQYF
TRBV11-2	CASSLNGRTQKLFF
TRBV30	CAWNGLAGEANEQFF
TRBV27	CASSSRDIRGNEQFF